A selection of T cell receptor beta chains follows, all from one sample in a study of PD-1 blockade in classical Hodgkin lymphoma. This table comes from immunoSEQ multiplex PCR, and its TCRdb copy is limited to in-frame clones, with some not included. The repertoire holds around 28,000 clones, with about 86% as singletons. Sequenced material: CD4+ T cells from blood, taken before the fourth cycle of nivolumab. The origin of the receptors is a human donor with classical Hodgkin lymphoma. CDR3s include the opening cysteine and the closing phenylalanine or tryptophan. The D gene is left open where the match is weak. Rows may omit the clone size; those that give it use once, few, many or a size class.

v_call	clone_size	d_call	j_call	cdr3_nt	cdr3_aa
TRBV5-6	-	TRBD2	TRBJ2-1	TGTGCCAGCAGCTGGGGGACTAGCTCCTACAATGAGCAGTTCTTC	CASSWGTSSYNEQFF
TRBV7-9	once	-	TRBJ1-6	TGTGCCAGCAGCTTAGGAGCAGGGGCTAATTCACCCCTCCACTTT	CASSLGAGANSPLHF
TRBV28	-	-	TRBJ1-3	TGTGCCAGCAGTTTTAGTGGAAACACCATATATTTT	CASSFSGNTIYF
TRBV13	-	-	TRBJ2-3	TGTGCCAGCAGCCATGCGGCGCAGGGTGAGATTGGCACAGATACGCAGTATTTT	CASSHAAQGEIGTDTQYF
TRBV21-1	-	-	TRBJ1-1	TGTGCCAGCAGCAAAGGGTGCCCCGGGGTTTGGGGAACTGAAGCTTTCTTT	CASSKGCPGVWGTEAFF
TRBV4-2	once	-	TRBJ2-7	TGTGCCAGCAGCCAGGAAGGGGACCGCTACGAGCAGTACTTC	CASSQEGDRYEQYF
TRBV15	once	-	TRBJ1-1	TGTGCCACCAGCAGAGATTTAGCGATCCACACTGAAGCTTTCTTT	CATSRDLAIHTEAFF
TRBV19	-	-	TRBJ1-2	TGTGCCAGTAGTCCTAGGGAGAGCTATGGCTACACCTTC	CASSPRESYGYTF
TRBV2	few	-	TRBJ2-1	TGTGCCAGCAGTGCACAGACCTACAATGAGCAGTTCTTC	CASSAQTYNEQFF
TRBV6-1	once	TRBD1	TRBJ2-7	TGTGCCAGCAGTGTCAGGGACAGCTCCTACGAGCAGTACTTC	CASSVRDSSYEQYF
TRBV30	-	-	TRBJ2-5	TGTGCCTGGTCTACCAGGGAGACCCAGTACTTC	CAWSTRETQYF
TRBV2	once	-	TRBJ2-5	TGTGCCAGCACAGGGGTGGGGGAGACCCAGTACTTC	CASTGVGETQYF
TRBV6-1	-	-	TRBJ2-2	TGTGCCAGCAGATTCGACAGTGAGAACACCGGGGAGCTGTTTTTT	CASRFDSENTGELFF
TRBV19	-	-	TRBJ1-1	TGTGCCAGTAGTACATTCTCAGCGGCCCCTGAAGCTTTCTTT	CASSTFSAAPEAFF
TRBV7-8	-	TRBD1	TRBJ1-4	TGTGCCAGCAGCTTGGACAGGGGGACGTGGGAAAAACTGTTTTTT	CASSLDRGTWEKLFF
TRBV5-6	-	-	TRBJ1-4	TGTGCCAGCAGCTTTGGACAAGACAATGAAAAACTGTTTTTT	CASSFGQDNEKLFF
TRBV25-1	-	-	TRBJ2-1	TGTGCCAGCATGAGGAGTAGCTCCTACAATGAGCAGTTCTTC	CASMRSSSYNEQFF
TRBV19	-	TRBD1	TRBJ1-6	TGTGCCAGTAGTATGGGACAGGGCGTAAATTCACCCCTCCACTTT	CASSMGQGVNSPLHF
TRBV30	-	TRBD1	TRBJ2-3	TGTGCCTGGAGTCAGGGGGCCGGCTCTAGCACAGATACGCAGTATTTT	CAWSQGAGSSTDTQYF
TRBV15	-	TRBD1	TRBJ2-7	TGTGCCACCTCGACAGGGGTTGGGTACGAGCAGTACTTC	CATSTGVGYEQYF
TRBV11-3	-	-	TRBJ2-5	TGTGCCAGCAGCCGTCGGTTCGAAGAGACCCAGTACTTC	CASSRRFEETQYF
TRBV6-1	-	-	TRBJ1-1	TGTGCCAGCAGAGGGCTGAACACTGAAGCTTTCTTT	CASRGLNTEAFF
TRBV14	-	-	TRBJ2-2	TGTGCCAGCAGCCCAGGAACAGGGTTCACCGGGGAGCTGTTTTTT	CASSPGTGFTGELFF
TRBV29-1	-	-	TRBJ1-1	TGCAGCGCAGGCAAGAGGGTTGGGGGGCGTGAAGCTTTCTTT	CSAGKRVGGREAFF
TRBV7-2	-	-	TRBJ2-3	TGTGCCAGCAGCTTAGCCGGGGGGCCTACAGATACGCAGTATTTT	CASSLAGGPTDTQYF
TRBV5-6	-	TRBD1	TRBJ1-6	TGTGCCAGCAGCTTTTGGACAGGCTATAATTCACCCCTCCACTTT	CASSFWTGYNSPLHF
TRBV29-1	-	TRBD1	TRBJ1-5	TGCAGCGCTCTTTGGACAGGGCCAGGGCAGCCCCAGCATTTT	CSALWTGPGQPQHF
TRBV27	few	TRBD1	TRBJ1-6	TGTGCCAGCAGCTACAGGGGAGTGCATTCACCCCTCCACTTT	CASSYRGVHSPLHF
TRBV15	-	-	TRBJ1-1	TGTGCCACCAGCAGGGCCACAGGGAAGGTCACTGAAGCTTTCTTT	CATSRATGKVTEAFF
TRBV6-6	-	-	TRBJ1-1	TGTGCCAGCAACCCTTACAGGGAAACTGAAGCTTTCTTT	CASNPYRETEAFF
TRBV5-1	-	-	TRBJ2-3	TGCGCCAGCAGCTTTGGGAGGGACCCTCTAGGGGGTACGCAGTATTTT	CASSFGRDPLGGTQYF
TRBV18	-	-	TRBJ2-5	TGTGCCAGCTCAGGGCAGCACCAAGAGACCCAGTACTTC	CASSGQHQETQYF
TRBV4-3	-	-	TRBJ2-5	TGCGCCAGCAGCCAAGGATGGCAGTTACAAGAGACCCAGTACTTC	CASSQGWQLQETQYF
TRBV10-3	-	TRBD1	TRBJ2-7	TGTGCCATCAGTACCGGACAGGGGGTCGACGAGCAGTACTTC	CAISTGQGVDEQYF
TRBV5-1	-	TRBD1	TRBJ2-7	TGCGCCAGCAGCTCGGGACAGGGCTCCTACGAGCAGTACTTC	CASSSGQGSYEQYF